The sequence of this T cell receptor beta chain was determined in a study of T cells in Graves' hyperthyroidism and ophthalmopathy (dated by TCRdb to about 2019). For context, the study as a whole: To identify distinguishing TCR V-J signatures, a discovery cohort of 90 to 100 patients was used, comprising roughly 45 with Graves' ophthalmopathy and around 60 with stable Graves' hyperthyroidism. Prospective prediction of ophthalmopathy was tested in an independent validation cohort consisting of 18 to 20 hyperthyroidism patients and about 17 patients who later progressed to ophthalmopathy. For training and testing, the approximately 92 patients in the discovery cohort were randomly divided in a 7:3 ratio. In addition, the study compared T-cell repertoires in thyroid tissue and in blood from 6 or 7 Graves' hyperthyroidism patients. Following sampling, methimazole starting at 30 mg daily was given to hyperthyroidism patients, and high-dose intravenous methylprednisolone was given to ophthalmopathy patients. The paper describes TCR Vbeta CDR3 sequencing of about 140 peripheral blood samples, made up of roughly 45 ophthalmopathy patients, approximately 76 hyperthyroidism patients and about 17 progressor patients.

This clonotype was counted at least ten times. Its antigen is still unknown. The input lacks base qualities; no much larger clone sits a single base away. The TCR beta CDR3 regions were amplified from RNA transcripts. A first-round RT-PCR of the TCR CDR3 used the HTBI primer set with the Qiagen OneStep RT-PCR kit. The libraries were constructed in a second round of multiplex PCR and then size-selected and purified. The libraries were sequenced on an Illumina HiSeq2000 using paired-end 100 bp reads. The paper's data handling went like this. SOAPnuke was used to process the raw data, throwing out any read that contained adapters or uncalled bases, had a mean Phred below 15, or lacked an exact constant-primer or identifier match. COPE v1.2.5 was used to merge the high-quality paired reads, and each unique nucleotide sequence was defined as a clonotype. Clonotypes were aligned to IMGT TRBV, TRBD and TRBJ reference segments using MiTCR v1.1. The analysis was restricted to V-J combinations with a frequency above 0.0001, which together covered 99% to 99.2% of the repertoires. A TCS score was defined as the ratio of F50 (clonal expansion) to E x V (chaos), with BLOSUM62-based TCRdist applied between CDR3 peptides within each V-J. Welch's t-statistics and random forest reduced 514 V-J features to 13, which were used in a naive Bayes classifier (R e1071). Thyroid-blood repertoire similarity was quantified with the Morisita-Horn index. The public reads were reprocessed in TCRdb via fastp at Q25 and MiXCR, keeping in-frame beta chains. One record per CDR3 amino acid sequence lists the most common genes and DNA. These V and J calls derive from TCRdb rather than the authors' analysis. Counted in this sample were a few hundred thousand distinct CDR3 sequences; roughly 46% of them appeared once. The ten top clones hold roughly 20% of the sample.

On the study overall, not on this receptor specifically: Most expanded thyroid clonotypes (frequency above 0.001) were also found in blood, which suggests that blood repertoires may mirror thyroid immune responses. Ophthalmopathy was separated from stable hyperthyroidism by a 13 V-J signature model, with approximately 85% sensitivity and about 81% specificity obtained in cross-validation and 80%/75% obtained in testing. In validation, the model predicted progression to ophthalmopathy a median of around 6.5 months before onset, with 65% to 71% sensitivity and around 76% specificity. Sample size was not statistically predetermined, and blinding of investigators to group allocation was not performed.

Patients with uncontrolled infections, other autoimmune diseases, pregnancy or lactation were excluded. Diagnoses were established on the basis of clinical symptoms, serum thyroxine and TRAb, thyroid ultrasound, and orbital computed tomography. Total RNA was extracted with Trizol reagent, and quality was checked on an Agilent 2100 Bioanalyzer. From V the trimming removes 1 base and from J it removes 2 bases, while the gene matches leave 1 base of the junction unaccounted for. The CDR3 has 13 amino acids, counting the end cysteine and phenylalanine. Just the 39-base CDR3 DNA is kept, in frame starting at base 1. Based on the germline V gene (reference sequence), the CDR1 and CDR2 sequences are DFQATT and SNEGSKA.

The sequence links TRBV20-1 to TRBJ2-7, with 8 bases aligning to TRBD2. This receptor was taken from an adult woman with Graves' disease, either hyperthyroidism or ophthalmopathy (not recorded which). Sample: peripheral blood or thyroid tissue (not recorded which). The CDR3 sequence is CSARGAGAYEQYF. The sequenced DNA is TGCAGTGCTAGAGGAGCGGGAGCCTACGAGCAGTACTTC.